The next 14 T cell receptor beta chains were all read from a single sample in a study of blood T cell repertoires in COVID-19. The protocol was immunoSEQ multiplex PCR, while the TCRdb copy is restricted to in-frame clones and leaves out a portion. The sample has roughly 260,000 clones; less than 90% are singletons. Material for sequencing was peripheral blood. All receptors come from a man in his sixties who had recovered from COVID-19.

The genes are TRBV4-1 and TRBJ2-3, with a tentative D call TRBD2 (6 bases). From germline, CDR1 is MGHRA and CDR2 YSYEKL. V lost 5 bases and J lost 0, with 24 bases in between. This CDR3 contains 19 residues. CDR3 in DNA: TGCGCCAGCAGCAAGATTCCCCTCGGGCGGGGTCGGAGCACAGATACGCAGTATTTT. Translated, it gives CASSKIPLGRGRSTDTQYF.

The count of this clone is one. The gene calls are TRBV19 and TRBJ1-1; D is possibly TRBD1 (6 bases). The ends were cut back, 1 base at V and 1 base at J, with 10 bases in the middle. This CDR3 is built from 15 residues. The V gene's germline CDR1 is LNHDA and CDR2 SQIVND (reference sequence). CDR3 coding DNA: TGTGCCAGTAGTATAGGTTCAGGGGCGAACACTGAAGCTTTCTTT. Translated: CASSIGSGANTEAFF. Drawing the rest from reference TRBV19 and TRBJ1-1, the complete variable domain is DGGITQSPKYLFRKEGQNVTLSCEQNLNHDAMYWYRQDPGQGLRLIYYSQIVNDFQKGDIAEGYSVSREKKESFPLTVTSAQKNPTAFYLCASSIGSGANTEAFFGQGTRLTVV.

V and J are TRBV18 and TRBJ1-6; a weak D match, TRBD1 (5 bases). Germline V gene sequence: CDR1 KGHSH, CDR2 LQKENI. V lost 6 bases and J 8 bases, leaving 14 bases between the germline ends. This CDR3 has 14 residues. The CDR3 region is CASSRDSKDSPLHF. The CDR3 region has the DNA TGTGCCAGCTCGCGGGACTCCAAAGATTCACCCCTCCACTTT.

The V call is TRBV9, the J call TRBJ2-3; the match to TRBD2 covers 8 bases. The trim removed 0 bases at V and 5 bases at J, leaving 8 bases unmatched. From germline, CDR1 is SGDLS and CDR2 YYNGEE. The CDR3 covers 16 residues. The CDR3 here is CASSVAQRRGGDTQYF. The CDR3 DNA is TGTGCCAGCAGCGTAGCCCAACGTCGGGGGGGAGATACGCAGTATTTT.

The CDR3 coding sequence is TGTGCCATCAGAGGACAGGGGGCCTTGAACACTGAAGCTTTCTTT. Its protein product is CAIRGQGALNTEAFF. The chain joins TRBV10-3 to TRBJ1-1; TRBD1 aligns across 11 bases. The J segment lost 0 bases and the V segment lost 6 bases, leaving 3 bases of the junction unmatched. The germline V gene has CDR1 ENHRY and CDR2 SYGVKD. The CDR3 length is 15 residues.

The CDR3 reads CASSKIEGPPSGAGELFF. Written as DNA, the CDR3 is TGTGCCAGCAGCAAAATAGAAGGTCCGCCTAGCGGGGCTGGGGAGCTGTTTTTT. The chain carries TRBV7-7 and TRBJ2-2; 9 bases line up with TRBD2. The CDR3 extends over 18 amino acids. Germline values: CDR1 SSHAT, CDR2 FNYEAQ (reference sequence). J lost 8 bases, V lost 5 bases, and 18 bases had no gene match.

The CDR3 protein is CAWTTGNNQPQHF. The CDR3, as DNA: TGTGCCTGGACCACAGGGAACAATCAGCCCCAGCATTTT. The V call is TRBV30, the J call TRBJ1-5; the D gene is possibly TRBD1 (6 bases). CDR3 length: 13 amino acids. Germline-derived CDR1 and CDR2 are GTSNPN and SVGIG (reference sequence). Trimming stripped 4 bases from V and 3 bases from J, with 10 bases between.

The chain carries TRBV7-2 and TRBJ2-6, with TRBD1 matching over 7 bases. Germline loops: CDR1 SGHTA, CDR2 FQGNSA. The CDR3 contains 16 residues. After removal of 5 bases from V and 0 bases from J, the junction contained 4 bases not matched to a gene. The CDR3 sequence: CASSPGQRSGANVLTF. DNA of the CDR3: TGTGCCAGCAGCCCGGGACAGCGCTCTGGGGCCAACGTCCTGACTTTC.

The chain uses TRBV5-1 and TRBJ2-1; D perhaps matches TRBD2 (7 bases). V lost 0 bases and J lost 3, with 13 bases in between. In germline, CDR1 is SGHRS, CDR2 YFSETQ. The CDR3 length is 16 residues. CDR3 DNA sequence: TGCGCCAGCAGCTTGGATCCTAGGGGGGGCTACAATGAGCAGTTCTTC. It encodes CASSLDPRGGYNEQFF.

This clone was detected only a few times. Distinct nucleotide sequences in the sample also encode this CDR3. The chain combines TRBV24-1 with TRBJ2-5, with TRBD1 identical over 10 bases. This CDR3 spans 16 amino acids. The V gene's germline CDR1 is KGHDR and CDR2 SFDVKD. V lost 0 bases to trimming and J lost 5 bases; unmatched junction nucleotides: 5. DNA for the CDR3: TGTGCCACCAGTGATTTGCAGGGACAGGGGCGGGAGACCCAGTACTTC. Amino acid sequence: CATSDLQGQGRETQYF.

This chain connects TRBV7-3 to TRBJ2-2, with TRBD2 identical over 8 bases. This CDR3 has 14 amino acids. J lost 7 bases, V lost 4 bases, and 5 bases had no gene match. Germline CDR1 SGHTA, CDR2 FQGTGA. The CDR3 loop reads CASSSSLAGGELFF. CDR3 DNA: TGTGCCAGCAGCTCCTCTCTAGCGGGCGGGGAGCTGTTTTTT.

Worth noting for this clone: In the same sample, other DNA sequences code for this CDR3. The chain is built from TRBV6-5 and TRBJ1-2; no definite D call. This CDR3 has 13 residues. Trimming removed 2 bases from V and 3 bases from J, with 7 bases in between. CDR1 MNHEY and CDR2 SVGAGI come from the germline V gene. CDR3 loop: CASSYGADYGYTF. The CDR3 DNA sequence: TGTGCCAGCAGTTACGGTGCAGACTATGGCTACACCTTC.

The V and J genes are TRBV15 and TRBJ1-4; no firm D call. This CDR3 has 15 residues. V was cut by 1 base and J by 6 bases, with 12 bases left in between. Germline V gives CDR1 LNHNV, CDR2 YYDKDF (reference sequence). The CDR3, as DNA: TGTGCCACCAGCAGAGTGAGTCGAGGAGATGAAAAACTGTTTTTT. Amino acid sequence: CATSRVSRGDEKLFF. The variable domain in full, completed from reference TRBV15 and TRBJ1-4, reads DAMVIQNPRYQVTQFGKPVTLSCSQTLNHNVMYWYQQKSSQAPKLLFHYYDKDFNNEADTPDNFQSRRPNTSFCFLDIRSPGLGDTAMYLCATSRVSRGDEKLFFGSGTQLSVL.

The V gene is TRBV7-2, the J gene TRBJ1-2, with TRBD1 identical over 9 bases. CDR1 and CDR2 from the germline V gene are SGHTA and FQGNSA. The CDR3 has 14 residues. The V segment lost 5 bases and the J segment 4 bases; nucleotides outside the gene matches: 5. The CDR3 DNA reads TGTGCCAGCAGCCCGGGACAGGGAGGCTATGGCTACACCTTC. This codes for CASSPGQGGYGYTF.